This T cell receptor beta chain was recovered during a study of spatial heterogeneity in lung cancer. Individually, TCR cDNA molecules were each labelled with a unique molecular identifier. MiXCR, applied by TCRdb to the 5' RACE reads, yields one record per CDR3 protein. The repertoire has approximately 1,600 distinct CDR3 sequences, about 5% of them found once; the top ten carry over 20%. Relative to its sample, this clonotype is hyperexpanded. As for time point: sample taken at primary tumor resection. Untreated early-stage non-small cell lung cancer patients, fewer than 85 in total, were the donors. Sequencing covered unsorted whole RNA taken from tumor, nontumor lung or frozen PBMC. The sequence was collected from a female donor with early-stage non-small cell lung cancer. This specimen was normal lung tissue next to the tumor, taken at surgery.

CDR3 DNA sequence: TGTGCCAGCAGCCCAGGCCCCAACTACGAGCAGTACTTC. The encoded protein is CASSPGPNYEQYF. The chain couples TRBV7-6 to TRBJ2-7; D call uncertain. The germline V gene has CDR1 SGHVS and CDR2 FNYEAQ. The V gene lost 5 bases and the J gene lost 3 bases, with 11 bases spanning the gap. The CDR3 contains 13 residues.